The 25 T cell receptor beta chains reported below all come from one sample, sequenced in a study of cytomegalovirus exposure and HLA in healthy donors. Primers: 60 Vbeta forward and 13 Jbeta reverse. The table came from immunoSEQ multiplex PCR; TCRdb's copy has only in-frame clones and leaves some out. Of about 150,000 clones in the sample, 60% to 80% were seen once. The sequenced sample consisted of PBMCs. The source of these receptors is a male donor in good health and CMV-seronegative.

The CDR3, as DNA: TGTGCCAGCAGTTACTCGGGGACAGGGGTGGCAGATACGCAGTATTTT. Protein product: CASSYSGTGVADTQYF. This chain links TRBV6-5 with TRBJ2-3; 10 nucleotides align to TRBD1. V was pared by 0 bases and J by 4 bases, with 4 bases of the junction left unmatched. Germline CDR1 reads MNHEY; CDR2 reads SVGAGI. This CDR3 has 16 amino acids.

The chain recombines TRBV5-6 with TRBJ2-5, with 9 positions matching TRBD2. V was clipped by 4 bases and J by 5 bases; unmatched bases: 18. The CDR3 covers 18 residues. Germline V gives CDR1 SGHDT, CDR2 YYEEEE. The chain's CDR3 is CASSPSVVRRGGRETQYF. The CDR3 region has the DNA TGTGCCAGCAGCCCTTCAGTAGTTCGGCGGGGGGGCCGTGAGACCCAGTACTTC.

This chain links TRBV19 with TRBJ2-7; 7 nucleotides match TRBD2. The CDR3 has 15 residues. The germline V gene encodes CDR1 LNHDA and CDR2 SQIVND (reference sequence). The V segment lost 9 bases and the J segment 0 bases; nucleotides outside the gene matches: 11. Here the CDR3 reads CASQPGGSYSYEQYF. In nucleotides, the CDR3 is TGTGCCAGCCAGCCGGGGGGATCCTACTCCTACGAGCAGTACTTC.

The gene calls are TRBV5-1 and TRBJ2-1; TRBD1 matches at 9 bases. V lost 3 bases, J lost 4 bases, and 14 bases stayed unmatched. This CDR3 spans 18 amino acids. Per germline, CDR1 SGHRS and CDR2 YFSETQ. This CDR3 reads CASSSPSGTGSYYNEQFF. CDR3 sequence (DNA): TGCGCCAGCAGCTCCCCATCCGGGACAGGGTCCTATTACAATGAGCAGTTCTTC.

This sequence joins TRBV20-1 and TRBJ2-5; D is unclear. The CDR3 spans 11 residues. CDR1 is DFQATT and CDR2 is SNEGSKA in the germline V gene (reference sequence). V dropped 3 bases and J dropped 5 bases, with 7 bases sitting between them. CDR3 bases: TGCAGTGCTAGTGGCAGGGAGACCCAGTACTTC. As protein: CSASGRETQYF.

V and J are TRBV7-6 and TRBJ2-3; D is perhaps TRBD2 (5 bases). The germline V gene encodes CDR1 SGHVS and CDR2 FNYEAQ. V dropped 4 bases and J dropped 0 bases, with 11 bases sitting between them. The length of the CDR3 is 15 residues. CDR3 coding DNA: TGTGCCAGCAGCTCACGGACGGGAAGCACAGATACGCAGTATTTT. It is translated as CASSSRTGSTDTQYF.

CDR3 nucleotides: TGTGCCAGCAGCATAGGACAGGGTACTGAGCAGTACTTC. Translated: CASSIGQGTEQYF. The V and J genes are TRBV7-8 and TRBJ2-5, with 8 bases fitting TRBD1. Looked up from germline, CDR1 is SGHVS and CDR2 is FQNEAQ. Trimming took 5 bases from V and 11 from J; bases not matched to a gene: 10. CDR3 size: 13 residues.

V and J are TRBV7-3 and TRBJ2-7, with a tentative D call TRBD1 (6 bases). Germline CDR1 is SGHTA and CDR2 is FQGTGA. The length of the CDR3 is 13 residues. V dropped 5 bases and J dropped 3 bases, with 11 bases sitting between them. The CDR3 reads CASSRDTDYEQYF. The CDR3 DNA reads TGTGCCAGCAGCCGGGACACCGACTACGAGCAGTACTTC.

CDR3: CASSQGVGLAGGQEQYF. The CDR3 DNA is TGTGCCAGCAGCCAAGGCGTCGGACTAGCGGGGGGGCAGGAGCAGTACTTC. The rearrangement uses TRBV4-2 and TRBJ2-5; 15 bases map to TRBD2. CDR1 is LGHNA, CDR2 YNFKEQ, per germline. The CDR3 covers 17 residues. V gave up 1 base and J gave up 11 bases; unmatched junction bases: 11.

This rearrangement joins TRBV11-2 to TRBJ2-3; 12 bases match TRBD2. This CDR3 spans 16 amino acids. The V and J ends lost 5 bases and 4 bases, in that order; junction bases with no gene match: 7. Germline-derived CDR1 and CDR2 are SGHAT and FQNNGV. Here the CDR3 reads CASSVRLAGVADTQYF. The DNA of the CDR3 is TGTGCCAGCAGCGTGCGACTAGCGGGAGTTGCAGATACGCAGTATTTT.

The chain combines TRBV4-2 with TRBJ1-1; TRBD1 matches 9 bases. Losses at the gene ends were 3 bases for V and 3 bases for J; bases not matched to a gene: 17. Germline V gene data show CDR1 as LGHNA and CDR2 as YNFKEQ. CDR3 length: 19 residues. This CDR3 reads CASSQNRGRVSVRDTEAFF. The CDR3 DNA reads TGTGCCAGCAGCCAGAACAGGGGGCGTGTATCTGTCCGTGACACTGAAGCTTTCTTT.

This chain links TRBV18 with TRBJ1-2, with D perhaps TRBD1 (6 bases). The germline V and J ends were trimmed by 2 bases and 8 bases, with 21 bases remaining between them. Germline CDR1 reads KGHSH; CDR2 reads LQKENI. CDR3 size: 16 residues. The CDR3 loop is CASSPGSGTPSYGYTF. In DNA, the CDR3 is TGTGCCAGCTCACCAGGCTCCGGGACACCGAGCTACGGCTACACCTTC.

The chain couples TRBV28 to TRBJ2-7; 8 nucleotides align to TRBD2. The trim removed 6 bases at V and 2 bases at J, leaving 12 bases unmatched. Looked up from germline, CDR1 is MDHEN and CDR2 is SYDVKM. This CDR3 contains 16 residues. The CDR3 DNA reads as TGTGCCAGCAGCCCCGGGGGTAGCGGGGCCGCCTACGAGCAGTACTTC. Its protein product is CASSPGGSGAAYEQYF.

CDR3 amino acids: CASSPEVGVYEQYF. CDR3 DNA: TGTGCCAGCAGCCCCGAGGTCGGTGTCTACGAGCAGTACTTC. The V gene is TRBV7-9, the J gene TRBJ2-7; D call uncertain. The V end was cut by 5 bases, the J end by 3 bases, with 14 bases between. The CDR3 spans 14 residues. CDR1 and CDR2 from the germline V gene are SEHNR and FQNEAQ (reference sequence).

A few counts support this clone. This chain connects TRBV5-8 to TRBJ1-2; 12 nucleotides agree with TRBD1. The CDR3 loop spans 13 amino acids. The germline CDR1 and CDR2 sequences are SGHTS and YDEGEE. V shed 9 bases and J 5 bases; nucleotides not matched to a gene: 5. The DNA of the CDR3 is TGTGCCAAGGGACAGGGGGCGCGGTATGGCTACACCTTC. Translation gives CAKGQGARYGYTF.

The rearrangement joins TRBV6-5 to TRBJ2-1, with 9 bases lining up with TRBD1. Germline V gene lookup returns CDR1 MNHEY and CDR2 SVGAGI. The CDR3 sequence is 15 residues long. V shed 6 bases, J shed 1 base, and the junction held 4 bases outside the gene matches. In DNA, the CDR3 is TGTGCCAGCAGAACGGACAGGGGTTCCTACAATGAGCAGTTCTTC. Protein: CASRTDRGSYNEQFF.

This clone was counted between two and nine times. This chain connects TRBV14 to TRBJ1-6; 10 bases are a match to TRBD1. V lost 1 base and J lost 6; bases outside the gene matches: 3. The CDR3 runs 16 residues. Per germline, CDR1 SGHDN and CDR2 FVKESK. The CDR3 DNA follows: TGTGCCAGCAGCCAAGGGGACAGGGGCCTTAATTCACCCCTCCACTTT. Translating it yields CASSQGDRGLNSPLHF.

The DNA of the CDR3 is TGTGCCAGCACCCCCCTAGGGAACTCGGGGGGCGTCCCCTACGAGCAGTACTTC. This translates into CASTPLGNSGGVPYEQYF. This chain connects TRBV27 to TRBJ2-7; the D gene is possibly TRBD2 (7 bases). V gave up 7 bases and J gave up 2 bases, with 27 bases separating them. CDR3 length: 18 amino acids. Per germline, CDR1 MNHEY and CDR2 SMNVEV (reference sequence).

This sequence joins TRBV11-2 and TRBJ1-2, with 7 bases aligning to TRBD1. Germline assignment: CDR1 SGHAT and CDR2 FQNNGV. Germline trimming cut 5 bases from V and 4 bases from J; bases unmatched to any gene: 7. This CDR3 comprises 14 residues. In DNA form, the CDR3 reads TGTGCCAGCAGCAAGACAGGGTATGGCTATGGCTACACCTTC. This encodes CASSKTGYGYGYTF.

The chain joins TRBV9 to TRBJ1-2; perhaps TRBD1 as D (5 bases). With 0 bases removed from V and 6 bases from J, the gap between germline ends came to 12 bases. There are 14 residues in the CDR3. Per the germline V gene, CDR1 is SGDLS and CDR2 is YYNGEE. The DNA for the CDR3 is TGTGCCAGCAGCGTAGGGGCAGGGTCGGATGGCTACACCTTC. Its protein product is CASSVGAGSDGYTF.

V gene TRBV29-1 combines with J gene TRBJ2-2; tentative D call: TRBD2 (7 bases). The CDR3 consists of 16 residues. The V gene's germline CDR1 is SQVTM and CDR2 ANQGSEA. V gave up 4 bases and J gave up 2 bases, with 17 bases separating them. The CDR3 loop reads CSVVTFGGGNTGELFF. CDR3 bases: TGCAGCGTTGTGACTTTCGGCGGGGGCAACACCGGGGAGCTGTTTTTT.

The chain carries TRBV7-3 and TRBJ2-2; 13 positions match TRBD2. The CDR3 runs to 16 residues. V trimming: 4 bases; J trimming: 4 bases; junction bases outside the gene matches: 3. Germline CDR1 and CDR2: SGHTA and FQGTGA. This chain's CDR3 is CASSSGTSGITGELFF. The DNA for the CDR3 is TGTGCCAGCAGCTCTGGGACTAGCGGGATCACCGGGGAGCTGTTTTTT.

The gene calls are TRBV14 and TRBJ1-5; D remains ambiguous. Germline V lookup: CDR1 SGHDN, CDR2 FVKESK. CDR3 size: 15 residues. Trimming pared 1 base from V and 2 bases from J, leaving 9 bases between. The CDR3 nucleotides are TGTGCCAGCAGCCAAGGATCCGGGGGCAATCAGCCCCAGCATTTT. It codes for CASSQGSGGNQPQHF.

This chain uses TRBV10-3 with TRBJ2-7, with 10 bases matching TRBD2. The CDR3 is 14 amino acids. Germline assignment: CDR1 ENHRY and CDR2 SYGVKD. Losses at the gene ends were 5 bases for V and 5 bases for J; bases not matched to a gene: 6. The CDR3 is CAISSAGGTNEQYF. The CDR3 DNA reads TGTGCCATCAGTTCAGCGGGGGGGACGAACGAGCAGTACTTC.

The CDR3 loop reads CASRRNTRDFNSPLHF. The CDR3 DNA reads TGTGCCAGCAGACGAAATACACGGGATTTTAATTCACCCCTCCACTTT. J is TRBJ1-6 and V is TRBV7-9; D remains ambiguous. Germline CDR1 reads SEHNR; CDR2 reads FQNEAQ (reference sequence). Between the trimmed V and J ends, which lost 6 bases and 6 bases, there was a span of 18 bases. The CDR3 has 16 residues.